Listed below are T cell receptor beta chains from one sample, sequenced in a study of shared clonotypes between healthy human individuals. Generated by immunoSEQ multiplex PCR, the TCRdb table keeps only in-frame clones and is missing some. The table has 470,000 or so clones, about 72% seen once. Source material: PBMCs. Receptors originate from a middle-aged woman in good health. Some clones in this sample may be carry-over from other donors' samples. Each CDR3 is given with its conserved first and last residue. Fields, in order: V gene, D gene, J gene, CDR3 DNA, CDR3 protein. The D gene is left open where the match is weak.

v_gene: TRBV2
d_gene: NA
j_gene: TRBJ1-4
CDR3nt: TGTGCCAGCAGTGAACGGGATGAAAAACTGTTTTTT
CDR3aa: CASSERDEKLFF

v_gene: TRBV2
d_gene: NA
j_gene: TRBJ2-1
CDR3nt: TGTGCCAGCACCCCCGTAACTTCCTACAATGAGCAGTTCTTC
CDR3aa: CASTPVTSYNEQFF

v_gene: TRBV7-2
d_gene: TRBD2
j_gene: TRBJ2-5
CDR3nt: TGTGCCAGCAGCCCTAGCCCAAGACTAGCTCGAGAGACCCAGTACTTC
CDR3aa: CASSPSPRLARETQYF

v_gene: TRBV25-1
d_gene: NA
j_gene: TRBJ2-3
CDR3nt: TGCGCCAGCAGTGATTATACGGGACACCCCAAGGCAGATACGCAGTATTTT
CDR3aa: CASSDYTGHPKADTQYF

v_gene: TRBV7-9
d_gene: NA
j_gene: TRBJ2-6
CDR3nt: TGTGCCAGCAGCTTAGTGGGTGTCCCGTTTTCAGGGGCCAACGTCCTGACTTTC
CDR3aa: CASSLVGVPFSGANVLTF

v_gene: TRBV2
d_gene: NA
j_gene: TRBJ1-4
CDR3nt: TGTGCCAGCAGTGAACTTTCAGGAGAGGGGGAAAAACTGTTTTTT
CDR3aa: CASSELSGEGEKLFF

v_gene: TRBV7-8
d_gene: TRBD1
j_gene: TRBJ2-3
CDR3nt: TGTGCCAGCAGCTTATACGGGACAGACACAGATACGCAGTATTTT
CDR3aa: CASSLYGTDTDTQYF

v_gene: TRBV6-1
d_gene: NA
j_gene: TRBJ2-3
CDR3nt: TGTGCCAGCAGTGCCACACTAGCCCGGAGCACAGATACGCAGTATTTT
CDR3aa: CASSATLARSTDTQYF

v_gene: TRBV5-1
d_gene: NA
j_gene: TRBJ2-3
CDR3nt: TGCGCCAGCAGCACCATCAGGGGGAGGGCCAGCACAGATACGCAGTATTTT
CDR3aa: CASSTIRGRASTDTQYF

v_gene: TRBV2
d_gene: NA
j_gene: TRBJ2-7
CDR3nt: TGTGCCAACCGCGGGATTTCCTACGAGCAGTACTTC
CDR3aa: CANRGISYEQYF

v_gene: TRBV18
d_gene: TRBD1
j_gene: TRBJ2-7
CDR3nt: TGTGCCAGCTCACCGGGCGGGCAGGGGGAATACGAGCAGTACTTC
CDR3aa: CASSPGGQGEYEQYF

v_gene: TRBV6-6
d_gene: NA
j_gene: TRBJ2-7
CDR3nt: TGTGCCTCTGGGAATTCCTACGAGCAGTACTTC
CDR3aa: CASGNSYEQYF

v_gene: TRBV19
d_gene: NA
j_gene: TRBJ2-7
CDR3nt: TGTGCCACCGAGGGGGACCGAACCTACGAGCAGTACTTC
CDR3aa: CATEGDRTYEQYF

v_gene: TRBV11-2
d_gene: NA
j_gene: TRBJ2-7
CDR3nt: TGTGCCAGCAGCGTCGAGTCAGGAAGGGAGCAGTACTTC
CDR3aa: CASSVESGREQYF

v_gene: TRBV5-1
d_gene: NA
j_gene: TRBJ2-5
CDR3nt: TGCGCCAGCAGCCTCCACCCTAGGCAAGAGACCCAGTACTTC
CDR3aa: CASSLHPRQETQYF